The entry below gives a single TCR beta chain sequence along with its context. The data stem from a study of PD-1 blockade in classical Hodgkin lymphoma. The V gene lost 3 bases and the J gene lost 4 bases, with 15 bases spanning the gap. CDR3 size: 15 residues. Germline lookup yields CDR1 KGHSH and CDR2 LQKENI. Time point defined: cycle 4 day 1 (C4D1), after more than five weeks of nivolumab. Autologous stem cell transplantation was followed by relapse in every patient, and brentuximab vedotin exposure varied. TCRdb keeps only in-frame clones here, not all; method: immunoSEQ multiplex PCR. Counted here are some 33,000 clones, around three quarters occurring once; the ten biggest clones make up almost 4%.

The sequenced sample was peripheral blood mononuclear cells (PBMCs), obtained before the fourth cycle of nivolumab. The receptor was derived from a human donor with classical Hodgkin lymphoma. The chain links TRBV18 to TRBJ1-2, with D perhaps matching TRBD1 (6 bases). CDR3 sequence (DNA): TGTGCCAGCTCACCGACTTATGGGGACACCTATGGCTACACCTTC. This encodes CASSPTYGDTYGYTF. Drawing the rest from reference TRBV18 and TRBJ1-2, the complete variable domain is NAGVMQNPRHLVRRRGQEARLRCSPMKGHSHVYWYRQLPEEGLKFMVYLQKENIIDESGMPKERFSAEFPKEGPSILRIQQVVRGDSAAYFCASSPTYGDTYGYTFGSGTRLTVV.